A single sample is the source of the 30 T cell receptor beta chains below, sequenced in a study of T cell responses to AZD1222 COVID-19 vaccine (dated by TCRdb to the early 2020s). Taken with the paper, the label for time point translates to: baseline before first vaccination. Libraries were made using the immunoSEQ multiplex PCR assay. Drawn from immuneACCESS, this table holds only the in-frame rearrangements with V and J called that TCRdb kept. Clones are partly lost; checked studies trace under half to an unresolved V gene and leave the rest unexplained. Within this sample are under 80,000 clones, with under 90% of them counted one time only. The ten top clones hold 21% of the sample. The starting material was peripheral blood, obtained on day 0 of AZD1222 vaccination. Receptor source: an adult in good health.

This clone was seen once. CDR3 bases: TGTGCCAGCTCACCCGAGAACCCTAATTCACCCCTCCACTTT. Translation: CASSPENPNSPLHF. V gene TRBV18 combines with J gene TRBJ1-6; D ambiguous. Germline assignment: CDR1 KGHSH and CDR2 LQKENI. The CDR3 consists of 14 residues. V lost 3 bases, J lost 6 bases, and 9 bases lay in between.

The rearrangement links TRBV7-8 to TRBJ1-5; D is undetermined. The germline gives CDR1 SGHVS, CDR2 FQNEAQ. CDR3 length: 18 amino acids. Trimming cost V 5 bases and J 0 bases, with 20 bases left between them. CDR3 DNA: TGTGCCAGCAGCCCCATCGGGTGGGAGCTATATAGCAATCAGCCCCAGCATTTT. Protein: CASSPIGWELYSNQPQHF. Combining the CDR3 with reference TRBV7-8 and TRBJ1-5 gives the whole variable domain GAGVSQSPRYKVAKRGQDVALRCDPISGHVSLFWYQQALGQGPEFLTYFQNEAQLDKSGLPSDRFFAERPEGSVSTLKIQRTQQEDSAVYLCASSPIGWELYSNQPQHFGDGTRLSIL.

The table lists this clone with a few counts. The rearrangement uses TRBV28 and TRBJ1-2; D gene uncertain. The CDR3 length is 14 residues. The V gene's germline CDR1 is MDHEN and CDR2 SYDVKM. Trimming took 5 bases from V and 2 from J, leaving 12 bases between them. The CDR3 region is CASSGRRRNYGYTF. CDR3 coding DNA: TGTGCCAGCAGTGGAAGGAGACGAAACTATGGCTACACCTTC.

The V call is TRBV24-1, the J call TRBJ1-2; 10 bases fit TRBD1. The CDR3 totals 15 residues. The junction had 6 bases not matched to a gene; V was cut back by 4 bases and J by 5 bases. Germline V gives CDR1 KGHDR, CDR2 SFDVKD. CDR3 in amino acids: CATSELTGGKYGYTF. CDR3 bases: TGTGCCACCAGTGAATTGACAGGGGGCAAATATGGCTACACCTTC.

The chain employs TRBV3-1 (or the pseudogene TRBV3-2) and TRBJ2-1, with 13 bases matching TRBD2. This CDR3 contains 17 residues. The germline V gene has CDR1 LGHDT and CDR2 YNNKEL (reference sequence). V lost 0 bases, J lost 7 bases, and 6 bases stayed unmatched. The CDR3 protein is CASSQDRGLAGMNEQFF. The CDR3 DNA reads TGTGCCAGCAGCCAAGATAGGGGACTAGCGGGGATGAATGAGCAGTTCTTC.

The chain has TRBV19 and TRBJ2-7, with a possible D match to TRBD1 (6 bases). The ends were cut back, 6 bases at V and 3 bases at J, with 15 bases in the middle. This CDR3 has 14 amino acids. Germline values: CDR1 LNHDA, CDR2 SQIVND (reference sequence). The CDR3 bases are TGTGCCAGTAGCCCCGACAGGACTCTCTACGAGCAGTACTTC. It yields the protein CASSPDRTLYEQYF.

The V and J genes are TRBV2 and TRBJ2-7, with no clear D. This CDR3 spans 10 amino acids. The germline V gene encodes CDR1 SNHLY and CDR2 FYNNEI. The V and J ends lost 6 bases and 1 base respectively, with 1 base between them. The CDR3 bases are TGTGCCAGCAGGTCCTACGAGCAGTACTTC. It encodes CASRSYEQYF.

J is TRBJ1-3 and V is TRBV27, with unresolved D. V lost 4 bases and J lost 0, with 10 bases in between. The length of the CDR3 is 15 residues. CDR1 is MNHEY, CDR2 SMNVEV, per germline (reference sequence). For the CDR3, the DNA is TGTGCCAGCAGTTCCCACGGATACTCTGGAAACACCATATATTTT. It specifies CASSSHGYSGNTIYF.

The chain carries TRBV27 and TRBJ1-6, with D possibly being TRBD1 (5 bases). The germline V and J ends were trimmed by 3 bases and 8 bases, with 8 bases remaining between them. This CDR3 has 13 amino acids. Germline CDR1 MNHEY, CDR2 SMNVEV (reference sequence). The CDR3 loop reads CASSLTGDSPLHF. The CDR3 DNA sequence: TGTGCCAGCAGTTTGACGGGGGATTCACCCCTCCACTTT.

This sequence joins TRBV13 and TRBJ2-1; 7 bases are shared with TRBD2. CDR1 and CDR2 from the germline V gene are PRHDT and FYEKMQ (reference sequence). Losses at the gene ends were 1 base for V and 9 bases for J; bases not matched to a gene: 3. The CDR3 has 13 residues. CDR3 in amino acids: CASSLVAGAEQFF. The CDR3 region has the DNA TGTGCCAGCAGCTTAGTAGCGGGCGCTGAGCAGTTCTTC.

The chain joins TRBV28 to TRBJ2-5; maybe TRBD1 (6 bases). The V gene's germline CDR1 is MDHEN and CDR2 SYDVKM. Between the trimmed V and J ends, which lost 6 bases and 1 base, there was a span of 15 bases. The CDR3 consists of 15 residues. The CDR3 nucleotides read TGTGCCAGCAGCCCATACAGGGCAACCCAAGAGACCCAGTACTTC. This codes for CASSPYRATQETQYF.

The J gene is TRBJ2-1, the V gene TRBV20-1; TRBD2 is a possible D gene (6 bases). Germline loops: CDR1 DFQATT, CDR2 SNEGSKA (reference sequence). The V and J ends lost 5 bases and 10 bases respectively, with 12 bases between them. The CDR3 has 11 amino acids. The CDR3 protein is CSALGGREQFF. The DNA for the CDR3 is TGCAGTGCTCTGGGGGGTAGAGAGCAGTTCTTC.

This rearrangement joins TRBV7-8 to TRBJ1-2; D may be TRBD1 (5 bases). Trimming stripped 5 bases from V and 8 bases from J, with 21 bases between. Germline CDR1 reads SGHVS; CDR2 reads FQNEAQ. There are 15 residues in the CDR3. The CDR3 region is CASSRLRGGPEGYTF. As DNA, the CDR3 is TGTGCCAGCAGCCGCCTAAGGGGAGGGCCAGAAGGCTACACCTTC.

The CDR3 coding sequence is TGTGCTAGTGGTTTGGTACAGTCGGGGGACACTGAAGCTTTCTTT. This sequence encodes CASGLVQSGDTEAFF. The chain is built from TRBV12-5 and TRBJ1-1, with D tentatively TRBD1 (5 bases). Per the germline V gene, CDR1 is LGHNT and CDR2 is FRNRAP. V lost 0 bases, J lost 3 bases, and 11 bases lay in between. The CDR3 length is 15 residues.

Of note for this clone: One end of the junction does not line up with germline, which may come from a read error. This sequence joins TRBV30 and TRBJ2-7, with 8 bases identical to TRBD1. This CDR3 is 14 amino acids long. Germline lookup yields CDR1 GTSNPN and CDR2 SVGIG (reference sequence). The CDR3 is CAWSAGQGMYAQYF. The CDR3 DNA follows: TGTGCCTGGAGCGCCGGACAGGGAATGTACGCGCAGTACTTC.

On this clone itself: The identical CDR3 is also encoded by other nucleotide sequences in the sample. The rearrangement links TRBV19 to TRBJ1-1, with D tentatively TRBD1 (6 bases). Germline lookup yields CDR1 LNHDA and CDR2 SQIVND (reference sequence). CDR3 length: 14 residues. V gave up 3 bases and J gave up 4 bases, with 12 bases separating them. The CDR3: CASSMGQGSTEAFF. The CDR3 DNA reads TGTGCCAGTAGTATGGGCCAGGGGAGCACTGAAGCTTTCTTT.

The chain uses TRBV27 and TRBJ1-2, with TRBD1 as a possible D gene (6 bases). Between the trimmed V and J ends, which lost 3 bases and 7 bases, there was a span of 12 bases. The CDR3 is 13 amino acids. CDR1 and CDR2 (germline): MNHEY, SMNVEV (reference sequence). CDR3 in DNA: TGTGCCAGCAGTTTCCGGGGGCGATTTGGCTACACCTTC. Residues: CASSFRGRFGYTF.

The rearrangement joins TRBV2 to TRBJ2-1; a weak D match, TRBD1 (5 bases). This CDR3 region has 15 residues. With 1 base removed from V and 4 bases from J, the gap between germline ends came to 11 bases. Germline assignment: CDR1 SNHLY and CDR2 FYNNEI. The CDR3 DNA follows: TGTGCCAGCAGTGAAGAGCAGGGTTCTTACAATGAGCAGTTCTTC. Encoded protein: CASSEEQGSYNEQFF.

This chain uses TRBV19 with TRBJ2-7; D gene ambiguous. Germline assignment: CDR1 LNHDA and CDR2 SQIVND (reference sequence). The CDR3 has 15 residues. V was cut by 0 bases and J by 3 bases, with 12 bases left in between. The CDR3 nucleotides are TGTGCCAGTAGTATAGATGGCCGGGCCTTCTACGAGCAGTACTTC. It encodes CASSIDGRAFYEQYF. The complete variable domain, with remaining parts taken from reference TRBV19 and TRBJ2-7, reads DGGITQSPKYLFRKEGQNVTLSCEQNLNHDAMYWYRQDPGQGLRLIYYSQIVNDFQKGDIAEGYSVSREKKESFPLTVTSAQKNPTAFYLCASSIDGRAFYEQYFGPGTRLTVT.

The chain uses TRBV30 and TRBJ1-5, with 9 bases matching TRBD1. V was pared by 3 bases and J by 6 bases, with 9 bases of the junction left unmatched. CDR1 and CDR2 from the germline V gene are GTSNPN and SVGIG (reference sequence). The CDR3 length is 15 residues. The CDR3 sequence: CAWSKTGGFSQPQHF. The CDR3 DNA follows: TGTGCCTGGAGCAAAACAGGGGGCTTCAGTCAGCCCCAGCATTTT.

The chain combines TRBV28 with TRBJ1-1; D is undetermined. The V gene lost 7 bases and the J gene lost 1 base, with 4 bases spanning the gap. The CDR3 contains 11 residues. CDR1 MDHEN and CDR2 SYDVKM come from the germline V gene. CDR3 amino acids: CASISNTEAFF. The CDR3 DNA is TGTGCCAGCATCTCGAACACTGAAGCTTTCTTT.

The chain combines TRBV13 with TRBJ2-2; either TRBD1 or TRBD2 may fit D (5 bases each). The CDR3 contains 13 residues. Between the trimmed V and J ends, which lost 2 bases and 8 bases, there was a span of 9 bases. CDR1 and CDR2 (germline): PRHDT, FYEKMQ (reference sequence). The chain's CDR3 is CASSLTGAGELFF. The CDR3 region has the DNA TGTGCCAGCAGCTTAACCGGGGCGGGGGAGCTGTTTTTT.

This chain joins TRBV6-5 and TRBJ2-7; weak D call: TRBD2 (6 bases). Trimming removed 2 bases at V and 0 bases at J, with 14 bases between. The germline CDR1 and CDR2 sequences are MNHEY and SVGAGI. The CDR3 contains 16 residues. CDR3 sequence (DNA): TGTGCCAGCAGTTACATCCCAGGGAGGACCTCCTACGAGCAGTACTTC. This codes for CASSYIPGRTSYEQYF.

The V call is TRBV18, the J call TRBJ1-1, with D perhaps matching TRBD1 (6 bases). The CDR3 sequence is 15 residues long. CDR1 is KGHSH, CDR2 LQKENI, per germline. V lost 1 base and J lost 5, with 14 bases in between. CDR3: CASSPLRGAQTEAFF. DNA of the CDR3: TGTGCCAGCTCACCACTTCGGGGGGCGCAAACTGAAGCTTTCTTT.

This clone was detected once. The genes are TRBV9 and TRBJ2-1, with 7 bases lining up with TRBD1. Germline loops: CDR1 SGDLS, CDR2 YYNGEE. Germline trimming cut 0 bases from V and 0 bases from J; bases unmatched to any gene: 3. This CDR3 has 16 residues. The CDR3 sequence is CASSVDWDSSYNEQFF. The CDR3 bases are TGTGCCAGCAGCGTAGACTGGGACAGCTCCTACAATGAGCAGTTCTTC.

The rearrangement joins TRBV6-2 or TRBV6-3 to TRBJ2-7; no definite D call. V lost 6 bases and J lost 6, with 21 bases in between. This CDR3 spans 15 amino acids. Germline assignment: CDR1 MNHEY and CDR2 SVGEGT. The CDR3 coding sequence is TGTGCCAGCAGCGAGACCCCCCGACACCGCGCCGAGCAGTACTTC. Amino acids: CASSETPRHRAEQYF.

The chain is built from TRBV6-5 and TRBJ1-4; the D gene is possibly TRBD1 (6 bases). CDR3 length: 14 amino acids. Germline CDR1 MNHEY, CDR2 SVGAGI. Trimming took off 4 bases at V and 5 bases at J, with 11 bases between the two ends. The CDR3 spells CASSFQGPNEKLFF. Here the CDR3 DNA reads TGTGCCAGCAGTTTTCAGGGGCCAAATGAAAAACTGTTTTTT.

This clone appeared a single time. This chain uses TRBV6-6 with TRBJ2-3, with TRBD2 matching over 7 bases. Losses at the gene ends were 5 bases for V and 1 base for J; bases not matched to a gene: 12. The V gene's germline CDR1 is MNHNY and CDR2 SVGAGI (reference sequence). The CDR3 covers 17 residues. The CDR3 nucleotides read TGTGCCAGCAGTCCCTCTCCAGCGGGGAGCCGCACAGATACGCAGTATTTT. Its translation is CASSPSPAGSRTDTQYF.

V usage is TRBV27 and J usage is TRBJ1-5, with D hard to call. Germline lookup yields CDR1 MNHEY and CDR2 SMNVEV (reference sequence). Trimming took 1 base from V and 2 from J, leaving 12 bases between them. There are 16 residues in the CDR3. This CDR3 is CASSLFSSLGNQPQHF. CDR3 bases: TGTGCCAGCAGTTTATTTTCTAGTCTGGGCAATCAGCCCCAGCATTTT.

This clone was observed a single time. The rearrangement uses TRBV24-1 and TRBJ2-7; the D gene is possibly TRBD1 (7 bases). The CDR3 consists of 15 residues. Germline loops: CDR1 KGHDR, CDR2 SFDVKD. Trimming left V 1 base short and J 6 bases short, with 15 bases between. CDR3 region: CATSDLGGGIGEQYF. CDR3 nucleotide sequence: TGTGCCACCAGTGATTTAGGAGGGGGCATAGGCGAGCAGTACTTC.